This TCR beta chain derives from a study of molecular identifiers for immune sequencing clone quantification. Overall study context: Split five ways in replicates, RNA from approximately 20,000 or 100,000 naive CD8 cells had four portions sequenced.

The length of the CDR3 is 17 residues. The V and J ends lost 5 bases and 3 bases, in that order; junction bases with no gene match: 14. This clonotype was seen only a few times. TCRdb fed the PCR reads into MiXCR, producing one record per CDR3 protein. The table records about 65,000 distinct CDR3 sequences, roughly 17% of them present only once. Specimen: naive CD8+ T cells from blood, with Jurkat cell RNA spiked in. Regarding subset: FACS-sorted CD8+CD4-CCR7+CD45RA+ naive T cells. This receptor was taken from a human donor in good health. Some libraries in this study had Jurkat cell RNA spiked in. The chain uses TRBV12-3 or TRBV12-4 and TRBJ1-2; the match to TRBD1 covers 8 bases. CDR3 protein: CASSSPDRVNKDYGYTF. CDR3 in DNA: TGTGCCAGCAGTAGCCCGGACAGGGTAAATAAGGACTATGGCTACACCTTC.